This TCR beta chain was found in a study of blood T cell repertoires in COVID-19 (TCRdb year 2020). Context from the whole study: Samples covering the acute and convalescent phases of COVID-19 were provided by collaborators in the United States, Italy and Spain. The material from the prospective study consisted of cDNA or gDNA derived from T cells, B-cell-depleted T cells, or PBMCs. Subjects who had been exposed to COVID-19, were actively infected with it, or had recovered from it provided the deeply sampled blood TCRbeta repertoires that made up the dataset. The repertoires were made available in a free public database intended to serve as a resource for research on the immune response to SARS-CoV-2. The samples were drawn from two sources: the first 160 participants of the ongoing ImmuneRACE study, and 1,200 or so subjects contributed by 6 global collaborators. Nearly every sample came with metadata listing a de-identified subject ID, COVID-19 status, age in years and sex. Where available, HLA class I and class II types were taken from metadata supplied by the sample provider and were not determined by assay-based typing.

Spanning cysteine to phenylalanine, the CDR3 consists of 16 amino acids. Only the CDR3 region is kept as DNA, spanning 48 bases read in frame from base 1. Trimming removed 4 bases from V and 4 bases from J; the gene matches leave 11 bases unexplained. CDR1 and CDR2 are read off the germline V gene as SGHRS and YFSETQ. Of note for this clone: What antigen it recognizes has not been identified. Per-base quality was not reported, and no clone a single base away is much larger than it.

Summary of the overall study and its limitations: The amount of clinical and demographic metadata varied by source and participant and was provided uncurated.

In Seattle, one collaborating source enrolled patients while the infection was active and tracked those patients longitudinally over the course of disease. Collaborating institutions collected whole blood in K2EDTA tubes following their own protocols. For TCRbeta analysis, collaborators shipped samples in one of three forms: frozen whole blood, isolated PBMCs, or DNA extracted from either of those sample types. The immunoSEQ Assay, a bias-controlled multiplex PCR, was used to amplify TCRbeta CDR3 regions from genomic DNA. Under the source paper's analysis protocol: Nucleated cell counts per sample were estimated from amplification of reference gene primers within the assay. To quantify the absolute abundance of each unique TCRbeta CDR3 rearrangement, sequence reads were collapsed and filtered. Productive Simpson clonality was computed per sample as the square root of Simpson's diversity index over productive rearrangements. Drawn from immuneACCESS, this table holds only the in-frame rearrangements with V and J called that TCRdb kept. Clones are partly lost; checked studies trace under half to an unresolved V gene and leave the rest unexplained. V, J and clone size are taken as reported in that table, and D and trimming were inferred from the DNA itself. In all, the sample holds 140,000 to 150,000 clones, and approximately 90% of those were seen once. Approximately 2.5% of the sample comes from the top ten.

Sequencing was done on a sample of peripheral blood. The TCR sequence derives from a human donor with COVID-19, enrolled during active disease. The donor label of this sample is uncertain. The V gene is TRBV5-1 and the J gene is TRBJ1-3, and TRBD1 matches 7 of the central bases. At the DNA level, the sequence is TGCGCCAGCAGCCCCCCACAGGGGACGACCGGAAACACCATATATTTT. It is translated as CASSPPQGTTGNTIYF.